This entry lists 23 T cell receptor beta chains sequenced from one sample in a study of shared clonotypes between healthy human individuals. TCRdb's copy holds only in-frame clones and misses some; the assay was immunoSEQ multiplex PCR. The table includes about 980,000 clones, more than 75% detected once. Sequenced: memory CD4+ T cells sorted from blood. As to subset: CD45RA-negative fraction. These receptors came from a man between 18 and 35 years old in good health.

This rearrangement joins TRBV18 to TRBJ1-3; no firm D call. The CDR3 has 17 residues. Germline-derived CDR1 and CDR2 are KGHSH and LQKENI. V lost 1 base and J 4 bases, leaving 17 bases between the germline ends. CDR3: CASSPLRTDLSGNTIYF. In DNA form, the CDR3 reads TGTGCCAGCTCACCACTTCGGACGGACCTCTCCGGAAACACCATATATTTT.

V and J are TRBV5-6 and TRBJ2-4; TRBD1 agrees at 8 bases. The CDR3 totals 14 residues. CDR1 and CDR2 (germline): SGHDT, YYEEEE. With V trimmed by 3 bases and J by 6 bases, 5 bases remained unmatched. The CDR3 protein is CASSWTGLVNIQYF. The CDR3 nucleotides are TGTGCCAGCAGCTGGACAGGGCTCGTAAACATTCAGTACTTC.

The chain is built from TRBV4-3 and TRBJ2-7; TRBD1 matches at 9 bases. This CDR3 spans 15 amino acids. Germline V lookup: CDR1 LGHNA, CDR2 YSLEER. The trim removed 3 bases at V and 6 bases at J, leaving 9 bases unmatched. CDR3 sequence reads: CASSHLGQGFGEQYF. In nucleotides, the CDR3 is TGCGCCAGCAGCCACCTGGGACAGGGTTTTGGCGAGCAGTACTTC.

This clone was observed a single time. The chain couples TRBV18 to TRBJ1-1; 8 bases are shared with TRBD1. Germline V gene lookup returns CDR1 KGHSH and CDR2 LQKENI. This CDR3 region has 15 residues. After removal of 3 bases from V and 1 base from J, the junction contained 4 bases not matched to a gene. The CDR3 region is CASSPFTGGNTEAFF. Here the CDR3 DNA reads TGTGCCAGCTCACCTTTTACAGGGGGGAACACTGAAGCTTTCTTT.

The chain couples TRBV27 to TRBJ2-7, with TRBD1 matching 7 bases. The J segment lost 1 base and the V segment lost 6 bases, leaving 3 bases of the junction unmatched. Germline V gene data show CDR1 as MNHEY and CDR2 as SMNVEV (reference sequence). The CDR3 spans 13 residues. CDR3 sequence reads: CASSEDRSYEQYF. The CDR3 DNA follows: TGTGCCAGCAGCGAGGACAGGTCCTACGAGCAGTACTTC.

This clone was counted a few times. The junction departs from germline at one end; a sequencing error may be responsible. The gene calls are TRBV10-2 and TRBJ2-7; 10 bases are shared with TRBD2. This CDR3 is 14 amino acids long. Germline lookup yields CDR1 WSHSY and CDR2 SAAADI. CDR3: CAISPSGRAYEQYF. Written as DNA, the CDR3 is TGCGCCATCAGTCCCAGCGGGAGGGCCTACGAGCAGTACTTC.

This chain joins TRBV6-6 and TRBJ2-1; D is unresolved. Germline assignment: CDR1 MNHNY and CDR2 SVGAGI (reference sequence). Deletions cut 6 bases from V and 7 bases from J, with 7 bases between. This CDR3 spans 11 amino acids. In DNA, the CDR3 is TGTGCCAGCAGAGGTGGGAATGAGCAGTTCTTC. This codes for CASRGGNEQFF.

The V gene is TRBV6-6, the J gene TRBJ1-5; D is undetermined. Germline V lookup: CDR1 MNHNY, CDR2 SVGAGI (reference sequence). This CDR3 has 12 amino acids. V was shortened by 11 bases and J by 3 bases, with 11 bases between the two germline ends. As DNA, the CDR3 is TGTGCCGGAGGGTGGGTCAATCAGCCCCAGCATTTT. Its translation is CAGGWVNQPQHF.

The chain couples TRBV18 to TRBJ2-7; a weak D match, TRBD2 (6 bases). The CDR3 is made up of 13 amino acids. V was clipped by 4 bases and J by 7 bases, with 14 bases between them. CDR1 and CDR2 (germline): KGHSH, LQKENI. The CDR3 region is CASSRRDAGEQYF. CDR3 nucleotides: TGTGCCAGCTCACGCCGGGACGCGGGGGAGCAGTACTTC.

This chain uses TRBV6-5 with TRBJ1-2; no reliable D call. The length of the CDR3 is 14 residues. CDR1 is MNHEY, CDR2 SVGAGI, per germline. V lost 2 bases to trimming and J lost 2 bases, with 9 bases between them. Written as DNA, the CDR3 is TGTGCCAGCAGTTACGGGGTGGGGAACTATGGCTACACCTTC. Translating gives CASSYGVGNYGYTF.

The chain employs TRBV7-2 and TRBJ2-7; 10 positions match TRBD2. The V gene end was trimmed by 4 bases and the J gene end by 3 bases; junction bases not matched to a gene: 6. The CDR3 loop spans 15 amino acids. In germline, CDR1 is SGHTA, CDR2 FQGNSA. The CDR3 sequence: CASSSSSGSFYEQYF. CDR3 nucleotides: TGTGCCAGCAGCTCTTCTAGCGGGAGCTTCTACGAGCAGTACTTC.

Here the CDR3 reads CASSRRDRPYEQYF. The CDR3 DNA reads as TGCGCCAGCAGCCGCCGGGACAGGCCCTACGAGCAGTACTTC. The chain has TRBV4-1 and TRBJ2-7, with 8 bases matching TRBD1. The CDR3 spans 14 residues. The J segment lost 2 bases and the V segment lost 4 bases, leaving 4 bases of the junction unmatched. Germline CDR1 MGHRA, CDR2 YSYEKL.

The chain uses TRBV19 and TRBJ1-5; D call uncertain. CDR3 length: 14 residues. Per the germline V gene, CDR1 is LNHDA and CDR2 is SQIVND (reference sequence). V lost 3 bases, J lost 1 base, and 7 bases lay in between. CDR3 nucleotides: TGTGCCAGTAGTATCAGCGCCAGCAATCAGCCCCAGCATTTT. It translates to CASSISASNQPQHF.

Here the CDR3 reads CASGLIGTF. In DNA form, the CDR3 reads TGCGCCAGCGGTCTTATTGGGACCTTC. This sequence joins TRBV10-1 and TRBJ1-2; D unclear. The V gene lost 8 bases and the J gene lost 14 bases, with 12 bases spanning the gap. The CDR3 has 9 amino acids. Germline lookup yields CDR1 WNHNN and CDR2 SYGVQD (reference sequence).

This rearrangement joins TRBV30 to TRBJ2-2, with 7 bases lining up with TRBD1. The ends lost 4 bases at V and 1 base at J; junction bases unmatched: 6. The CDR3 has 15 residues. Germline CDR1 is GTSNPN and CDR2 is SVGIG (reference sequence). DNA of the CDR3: TGTGCCTGGACCGGGACAGCTTTGAACACCGGGGAGCTGTTTTTT. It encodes CAWTGTALNTGELFF.

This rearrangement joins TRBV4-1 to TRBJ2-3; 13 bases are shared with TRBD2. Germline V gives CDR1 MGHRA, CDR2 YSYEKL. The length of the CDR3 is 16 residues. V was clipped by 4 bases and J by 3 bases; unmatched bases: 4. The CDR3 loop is CASSPGLAGVTDTQYF. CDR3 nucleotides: TGCGCCAGCAGCCCCGGACTAGCGGGAGTGACAGATACGCAGTATTTT.

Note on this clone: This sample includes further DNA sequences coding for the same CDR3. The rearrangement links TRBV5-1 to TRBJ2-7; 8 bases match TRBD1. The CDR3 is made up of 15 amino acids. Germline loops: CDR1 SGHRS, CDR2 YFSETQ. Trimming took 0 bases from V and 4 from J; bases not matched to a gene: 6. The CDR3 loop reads CASSLGGQGSYEQYF. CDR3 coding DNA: TGCGCCAGCAGCTTGGGCGGACAGGGTAGTTACGAGCAGTACTTC.

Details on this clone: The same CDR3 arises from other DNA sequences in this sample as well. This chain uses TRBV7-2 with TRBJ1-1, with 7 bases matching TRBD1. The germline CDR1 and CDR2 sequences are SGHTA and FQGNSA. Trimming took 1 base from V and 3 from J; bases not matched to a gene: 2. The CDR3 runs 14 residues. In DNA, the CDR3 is TGTGCCAGCAGCTTAGGGCAGGGGGACACTGAAGCTTTCTTT. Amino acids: CASSLGQGDTEAFF.

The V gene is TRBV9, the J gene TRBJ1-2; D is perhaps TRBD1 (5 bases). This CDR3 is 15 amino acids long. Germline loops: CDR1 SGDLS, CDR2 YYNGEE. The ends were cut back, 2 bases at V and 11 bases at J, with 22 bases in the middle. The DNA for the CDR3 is TGTGCCAGCAGCGTTCGTGGAGAGGGACTACAGAGGTACACCTTC. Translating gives CASSVRGEGLQRYTF.

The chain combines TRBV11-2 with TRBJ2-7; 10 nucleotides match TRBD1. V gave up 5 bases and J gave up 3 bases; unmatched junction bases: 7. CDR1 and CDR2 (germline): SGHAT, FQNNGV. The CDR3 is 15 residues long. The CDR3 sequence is CASSLIGTGVYEQYF. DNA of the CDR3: TGTGCCAGCAGCCTAATCGGGACAGGGGTCTACGAGCAGTACTTC.

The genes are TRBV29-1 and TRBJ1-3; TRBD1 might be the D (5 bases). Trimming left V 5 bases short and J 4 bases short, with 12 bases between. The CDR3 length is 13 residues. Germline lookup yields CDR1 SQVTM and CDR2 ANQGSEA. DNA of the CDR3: TGCAGCGTTCGTAGCACAGGCGGAAACACCATATATTTT. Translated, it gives CSVRSTGGNTIYF.

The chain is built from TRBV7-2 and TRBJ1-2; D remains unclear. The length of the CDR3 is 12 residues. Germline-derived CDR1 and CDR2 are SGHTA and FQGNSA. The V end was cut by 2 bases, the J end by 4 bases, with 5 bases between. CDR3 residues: CASSLQVYGYTF. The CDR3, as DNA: TGTGCCAGCAGCTTACAGGTCTATGGCTACACCTTC.

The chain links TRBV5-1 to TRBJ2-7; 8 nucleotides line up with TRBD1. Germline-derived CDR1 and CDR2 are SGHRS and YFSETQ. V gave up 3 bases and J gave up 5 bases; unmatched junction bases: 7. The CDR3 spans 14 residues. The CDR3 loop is CASSYDGQGNEQYF. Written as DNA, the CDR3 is TGCGCCAGCAGCTACGATGGACAGGGCAACGAGCAGTACTTC.